Below, 28 T cell receptor beta chains from the same sample are listed, as sequenced in a study of blood T cells in healthy people across ages. PCR was performed a second time for 7 to 11 cycles using a sample-barcoded 5' primer and a J-beta primer mix. TCRdb re-analysed the 5' RACE reads in MiXCR, keeping a single row per CDR3 protein. The sample gives hundreds of thousands of distinct CDR3 sequences, around three fifths of which show up once; approximately 24% is in the top ten. Sample: blood. These receptors all come from a man in his forties in good health.

The chain employs TRBV6-1 and TRBJ2-7, with 12 nucleotides matching TRBD2. Germline V CDR1 and CDR2: MNHNS, SASEGT. V shed 8 bases, J shed 7 bases, and the junction held 6 bases outside the gene matches. This CDR3 is 13 amino acids long. The CDR3 DNA reads as TGTGCCAGCCGGACTAGCGGGACCAATGAGCAGTACTTC. Protein: CASRTSGTNEQYF.

V gene TRBV6-1 combines with J gene TRBJ2-3; TRBD2 is a possible D gene (5 bases). This CDR3 has 12 residues. Trimming took 10 bases from V and 4 from J, leaving 12 bases between them. CDR1 is MNHNS, CDR2 SASEGT, per germline. CDR3 protein: CAIGQRPDTQYF. Written as DNA, the CDR3 is TGTGCCATCGGGCAGCGGCCAGATACGCAGTATTTT.

Turning to this clonotype: Given the absence of the conserved phenylalanine or tryptophan at the CDR3 end, a read error is likely. CDR3 residues: CASTSPGETGTDTQYY. CDR3 nucleotide sequence: TGTGCCAGCACCTCCCCGGGGGAGACCGGCACAGATACGCAGTATTAT. The chain recombines TRBV11-2 with TRBJ2-3, with D perhaps matching TRBD2 (6 bases). Germline V gene data show CDR1 as SGHAT and CDR2 as FQNNGV. CDR3 length equals 16 residues. With 7 bases removed from V and 1 base from J, the gap between germline ends came to 18 bases.

This sequence joins TRBV4-2 and TRBJ1-4, with TRBD1 matching 7 bases. Germline-derived CDR1 and CDR2 are LGHNA and YNFKEQ. The CDR3 has 15 amino acids. J gave up 14 bases and V 1 base, and 13 bases lay outside the gene matches. CDR3 amino acids: CASSQAIGTDSWLFF. DNA of the CDR3: TGTGCCAGCAGCCAAGCCATCGGGACAGACTCTTGGCTGTTTTTT.

The DNA of the CDR3 is TGTGCCAGCAGCTTAGAACCCGCAGACCCCCAGCATTTT. This sequence encodes CASSLEPADPQHF. The chain joins TRBV11-2 to TRBJ1-5, with no clear D. CDR3 length equals 13 residues. Germline-derived CDR1 and CDR2 are SGHAT and FQNNGV. V was shortened by 0 bases and J by 10 bases, with 10 bases between the two germline ends.

The chain carries TRBV3-1 and TRBJ1-1; 8 bases map to TRBD1. The CDR3 has 14 residues. Germline CDR1 reads LGHDT; CDR2 reads YNNKEL (reference sequence). Losses at the gene ends were 9 bases for V and 0 bases for J; bases not matched to a gene: 6. The CDR3, as DNA: TGTGCCAGTGTGGCGACAGGGGTGAACACTGAAGCTTTCTTT. Translation: CASVATGVNTEAFF.

Only a few counts were recorded for this clonotype. This chain uses TRBV7-9 with TRBJ2-5; D remains ambiguous. The end of the DNA fits TRBJ2-7 better, so the J call may be wrong. The germline V gene has CDR1 SEHNR and CDR2 FQNEAQ (reference sequence). The CDR3 has 14 residues. The CDR3 spells CASSPPRTLYEQYF. The CDR3 DNA follows: TGTGCCAGCAGCCCCCCGAGGACCCTCTACGAGCAGTACTTC.

Only a few counts were recorded for this clonotype. The chain uses TRBV7-3 and TRBJ2-5; no firm D call. CDR3 length equals 13 residues. Germline V gives CDR1 SGHTA, CDR2 FQGTGA. V gave up 5 bases and J gave up 4 bases, with 11 bases separating them. DNA for the CDR3: TGTGCCAGCAGCCGTAGTAGCACAGAGACCCAGTACTTC. It translates to CASSRSSTETQYF.

The rearrangement joins TRBV24-1 to TRBJ2-1; TRBD1 agrees at 8 bases. Germline CDR1 and CDR2: KGHDR and SFDVKD. The CDR3 covers 14 residues. V lost 3 bases, J lost 6 bases, and 3 bases stayed unmatched. Here the CDR3 reads CATSDADRVNEQFF. The CDR3, as DNA: TGTGCCACCAGTGATGCGGACAGGGTCAATGAGCAGTTCTTC.

This chain connects TRBV7-9 to TRBJ2-1; the D gene could be TRBD1 or TRBD2 (5 bases each). The V and J ends lost 5 bases and 6 bases respectively, with 23 bases between them. Looked up from germline, CDR1 is SEHNR and CDR2 is FQNEAQ (reference sequence). The CDR3 is made up of 17 amino acids. This CDR3 is CASSPYRGPPLGNEQFF. DNA of the CDR3: TGTGCCAGCAGCCCCTATCGGGGACCGCCCCTAGGCAATGAGCAGTTCTTC.

The rearrangement uses TRBV18 and TRBJ2-7, with D unresolved. The end of the DNA aligns better with TRBJ2-5, so the J call may be wrong. The V gene's germline CDR1 is KGHSH and CDR2 LQKENI. CDR3 size: 13 residues. DNA of the CDR3: TGTGCCAGCGCAAAGGCCTACCAAGAGACCCAGTACTTC. Protein sequence: CASAKAYQETQYF.

This clonotype was seen at least ten times. The chain joins TRBV12-3 or TRBV12-4 to TRBJ1-5, with D unclear. The V and J ends lost 5 bases and 7 bases respectively, with 18 bases between them. The CDR3 contains 15 residues. The CDR3 here is CASSQLGGGRQPQHF. CDR3 DNA sequence: TGTGCCAGCAGTCAGTTAGGAGGCGGGAGGCAGCCCCAGCATTTT.

The count of this clonotype is one. The rearrangement joins TRBV2 to TRBJ2-3; the D gene is possibly TRBD1 (5 bases). This CDR3 spans 15 amino acids. Trimming shortened V by 6 bases and J by 0 bases, and 13 bases separated the two germline ends. The germline V gene has CDR1 SNHLY and CDR2 FYNNEI. CDR3 coding DNA: TGTGCCAGCAGCTGGGGCCCCGGGAGCACAGATACGCAGTATTTT. Translating it yields CASSWGPGSTDTQYF.

This clonotype was observed many times. V gene TRBV9 combines with J gene TRBJ2-3, with D hard to call. Trimming shortened V by 3 bases and J by 4 bases, and 12 bases separated the two germline ends. CDR1 is SGDLS and CDR2 is YYNGEE in the germline V gene. This CDR3 is built from 14 residues. Here the CDR3 DNA reads TGTGCCAGCAGCGAACGCCGGATCCCAGATACGCAGTATTTT. It is translated as CASSERRIPDTQYF.

As for this clonotype: A junction boundary mismatches the germline segment, possibly from a read error. V is TRBV12-3 or TRBV12-4 and J is TRBJ1-6, with D possibly being TRBD1 (6 bases). The CDR3 is made up of 15 amino acids. Written as DNA, the CDR3 is TGTGTCAGCAACCAGGGGAGGTCCTATAATTCACCCCCCCACTTT. It codes for CVSNQGRSYNSPPHF.

This chain links TRBV3-1 with TRBJ2-1, with 10 bases identical to TRBD2. Germline-derived CDR1 and CDR2 are LGHDT and YNNKEL (reference sequence). This CDR3 comprises 17 residues. After removal of 0 bases from V and 8 bases from J, the junction contained 10 bases not matched to a gene. CDR3 sequence (DNA): TGTGCCAGCAGCCAAGACATTCAGCGGGGGGGTTTCTATGAGCAGTTCTTC. Amino acid sequence: CASSQDIQRGGFYEQFF.

V and J are TRBV5-1 and TRBJ2-3, with D tentatively TRBD2 (6 bases). The CDR3 is 16 residues long. Germline V gene lookup returns CDR1 SGHRS and CDR2 YFSETQ. The V gene lost 4 bases and the J gene lost 0 bases, with 15 bases spanning the gap. Written as DNA, the CDR3 is TGCGCCAGCAGCACATCAGTCGGGGGAAGCACAGATACGCAGTATTTT. Protein sequence: CASSTSVGGSTDTQYF.

The chain recombines TRBV18 with TRBJ2-7, with 8 bases identical to TRBD1. The CDR3 extends over 16 amino acids. After removal of 3 bases from V and 3 bases from J, the junction contained 10 bases not matched to a gene. Germline V gene lookup returns CDR1 KGHSH and CDR2 LQKENI. CDR3 sequence reads: CASSPTVGQGFYEQYF. For the CDR3, the DNA is TGTGCCAGCTCACCGACCGTTGGACAGGGATTCTACGAGCAGTACTTC.

V is TRBV7-2 and J is TRBJ1-5, with D possibly TRBD1 on 6 matching bases. This CDR3 is 15 amino acids long. Trimming left V 4 bases short and J 4 bases short, with 14 bases between. CDR1 and CDR2 from the germline V gene are SGHTA and FQGNSA. The CDR3, as DNA: TGTGCCAGCAGCTCCCTCGGGGGGGCGAATCAGCCCCAGCATTTT. Translating it yields CASSSLGGANQPQHF.

Many counts were recorded for this clonotype. The gene calls are TRBV5-1 and TRBJ2-7; either TRBD1 or TRBD2 may fit D (5 bases each). V lost 0 bases and J 2 bases, leaving 12 bases between the germline ends. CDR3 length: 15 amino acids. CDR1 is SGHRS and CDR2 is YFSETQ in the germline V gene. The CDR3 region has the DNA TGCGCCAGCAGCTTGGCGGGACGAGGACCCTACGAGCAGTACTTC. Translating it yields CASSLAGRGPYEQYF.

The rearrangement uses TRBV12-3 or TRBV12-4 and TRBJ1-4; D is perhaps TRBD1 (5 bases). This CDR3 is 14 amino acids long. V was pared by 4 bases and J by 3 bases, with 9 bases between. The CDR3 DNA reads as TGTGCCAGCAGTTATGGACACGCTAATGAAAAACTGTTTTTT. This translates into CASSYGHANEKLFF.

About this clonotype itself: A much more abundant neighbour one base away suggests this may be a read error. The chain is built from TRBV20-1 and TRBJ1-6; a possible D gene is TRBD1 (6 bases). The V end lost 6 bases, the J end lost 6 bases, and 15 bases lay between the germline ends. The germline V gene has CDR1 DFQATT and CDR2 SNEGSKA (reference sequence). The CDR3 totals 14 residues. The CDR3 is CSARVTGANSPLHF. The CDR3 region has the DNA TGCAGTGCCCGGGTAACGGGGGCTAATTCACCCCTCCACTTT.

This clonotype has only a few counts. This sequence joins TRBV5-1 and TRBJ1-2, with D possibly TRBD1 on 5 matching bases. The V gene's germline CDR1 is SGHRS and CDR2 YFSETQ. The CDR3 totals 14 residues. Trimming stripped 4 bases from V and 7 bases from J, with 17 bases between. CDR3 sequence: CASSPQADTRGYTF. CDR3 bases: TGCGCCAGCAGCCCACAAGCGGACACTCGTGGCTACACCTTC.

The chain combines TRBV20-1 with TRBJ1-6; D not resolved. CDR3 size: 13 residues. Germline V gene lookup returns CDR1 DFQATT and CDR2 SNEGSKA (reference sequence). The V end lost 6 bases, the J end lost 3 bases, and 9 bases lay between the germline ends. The CDR3 DNA reads TGCAGTGCCAGACCGAACTATAATTCACCCCTCCACTTT. Translation: CSARPNYNSPLHF.

This chain uses TRBV20-1 with TRBJ2-1, with 9 bases matching TRBD2. Germline V gene data show CDR1 as DFQATT and CDR2 as SNEGSKA (reference sequence). Unmatched junction bases numbered 5, after V lost 1 base and J lost 4 bases. The CDR3 extends over 15 amino acids. The CDR3 protein is CSARVPLAGYNEQFF. The CDR3 DNA follows: TGCAGTGCTAGAGTTCCGCTAGCGGGGTACAATGAGCAGTTCTTC.

This chain joins TRBV5-5 and TRBJ2-5, with 7 positions matching TRBD2. The J call is in doubt because the DNA end fits TRBJ2-7 better. The CDR3 has 16 amino acids. From germline, CDR1 is SGHKS and CDR2 YYEKEE (reference sequence). The CDR3 loop reads CASSLGAGETGYEQYF. Here the CDR3 DNA reads TGTGCCAGCAGCTTGGGGGCGGGAGAAACAGGCTACGAGCAGTACTTC.

This chain uses TRBV28 with TRBJ2-3, with no clear D. The V gene lost 3 bases and the J gene lost 4 bases, with 20 bases spanning the gap. Looked up from germline, CDR1 is MDHEN and CDR2 is SYDVKM. This CDR3 is built from 17 residues. The CDR3: CASSLSTRDKSADTQYF. The CDR3 nucleotides read TGTGCCAGCAGTTTGTCGACCCGAGACAAAAGTGCAGATACGCAGTATTTT.

This clonotype showed up just a few times. This chain uses TRBV18 with TRBJ2-3, with 8 bases fitting TRBD2. Germline trimming cut 3 bases from V and 4 bases from J; bases unmatched to any gene: 3. CDR1 and CDR2 from the germline V gene are KGHSH and LQKENI. CDR3 length: 14 amino acids. The CDR3 region is CASSPAGGPDTQYF. CDR3 nucleotides: TGTGCCAGCTCACCGGCGGGGGGCCCAGATACGCAGTATTTT.